A selection of T cell receptor beta chains follows, all from one sample in a study of T cell responses to AZD1222 COVID-19 vaccine. Here immunoSEQ multiplex PCR was the method, and the copy in TCRdb shows in-frame clones only, minus some. The data contain approximately 140,000 clones, almost 90% of them seen just once; the ten biggest clones take up 1.5% to 2%. The sample here was peripheral blood, taken 28 days after the second AZD1222 dose. The receptors derive from an adult who received the AZD1222 COVID-19 vaccine. The CDR3 runs from the conserved cysteine through the conserved F or W. Each record gives: clone size, J gene, V gene, D gene, CDR3 DNA, CDR3 protein. A D gene is named only where the DNA matches it firmly. Size values are once, few and many counts, or a class for expanded clones, and some rows have none.

-	TRBJ1-2	TRBV6-2/TRBV6-3	TRBD1	TGTGCCAGCAGCACGATACTCTCGGGGACAGGGATTAACTATGGCTACACCTTC	CASSTILSGTGINYGYTF
-	TRBJ2-6	TRBV5-1	-	TGCGCCAGCAGCAACGGGCCGAGCTCTGGGGCCAACGTCCTGACTTTC	CASSNGPSSGANVLTF
-	TRBJ1-1	TRBV7-9	-	TGTGCCAGCAGCCAAAGGGGCGCACTCAACACTGAAGCTTTCTTT	CASSQRGALNTEAFF
-	TRBJ2-1	TRBV11-2	-	TGTGCCAGCAGCATCTCGGGGTCCAATGAGCAGTTCTTC	CASSISGSNEQFF
-	TRBJ2-7	TRBV28	-	TGTGCCAGCATTTCTTTTCAGGGAACCTACGAGCAGTACTTC	CASISFQGTYEQYF
-	TRBJ1-5	TRBV5-8	TRBD1	TGTGCCAGCAGCCTGGACAGGGGAAAGCCCCAGCATTTT	CASSLDRGKPQHF
-	TRBJ1-3	TRBV5-6	-	TGTGCCAGCAGCTTGGTGGGGGCCAACACCATATATTTT	CASSLVGANTIYF
-	TRBJ2-7	TRBV25-1	-	TGTGCCAGCAAGGGCCTCGTAGTCGACTTC	CASKGLVVDF
-	TRBJ1-4	TRBV2	TRBD1	TGTGCCAGCAGTGAAGAAGTGGACAGGGATACTAATGAAAAACTGTTTTTT	CASSEEVDRDTNEKLFF
-	TRBJ2-7	TRBV5-6	-	TGTGCCAGTAACCCGGGACCCAGGGCCCCCCACGAGCAGTACTTC	CASNPGPRAPHEQYF
-	TRBJ2-7	TRBV6-5	TRBD2	TGTGCCAGCAGCGTAGCGGGGGAGAACGAGCAGTACTTC	CASSVAGENEQYF
-	TRBJ2-5	TRBV19	-	TGTGCCAGTAGTAATTTCGCAGAGACCCAGTACTTC	CASSNFAETQYF
-	TRBJ1-5	TRBV19	-	TGTGCCAGTAGTATTCCCCGGCCGAGCAATCAGCCCCAGCATTTT	CASSIPRPSNQPQHF
-	TRBJ2-7	TRBV19	TRBD2	TGTGCCAGTAGTATAGAACTAGCGAGCTCCTTCTCCTACGAGCAGTACTTC	CASSIELASSFSYEQYF
-	TRBJ1-2	TRBV15	-	TGTGCCACCAGCAGACTTACCAGGGAGGTCACCTTC	CATSRLTREVTF
-	TRBJ1-1	TRBV6-5	-	TGTGCCAGCAGGACTACAGGGACTAACACTGAAGCTTTCTTT	CASRTTGTNTEAFF
-	TRBJ1-2	TRBV18	-	TGTGCCAGCTCACTCTCCAAGGGGGGCACCAACACCTATGGCTACACCTTC	CASSLSKGGTNTYGYTF
-	TRBJ1-1	TRBV6-5	-	TGTGCCAGCACTACAGGGCAGACAAACACTGAAGCTTTCTTT	CASTTGQTNTEAFF
-	TRBJ1-1	TRBV7-2	-	TGTGCCAGCAGCTCCGGGCTTCAAGCTTTCTTT	CASSSGLQAFF
-	TRBJ2-1	TRBV10-1	-	TGCGCCAGCAGTGACTATTCCTCGGGGCACAATGAGCAGTTCTTC	CASSDYSSGHNEQFF
-	TRBJ1-1	TRBV24-1	-	TGTGCCACCAGTGACCCCTTGTCCGGAACTGAAGCTTTCTTT	CATSDPLSGTEAFF
few	TRBJ1-4	TRBV24-1	-	TGTGCCACCAGGGATTTTGAGGGAAAACTGTTTTTT	CATRDFEGKLFF
-	TRBJ2-2	TRBV30	TRBD1	TGTGCCTGGAGCCGGACAGGGAGTCGGGGGGAGCTGTTTTTT	CAWSRTGSRGELFF
-	TRBJ2-5	TRBV12-5	TRBD2	TGTGCTAGTGGTCCCGGACTAGCGGGCGCCGTGGAGACCCAGTACTTC	CASGPGLAGAVETQYF